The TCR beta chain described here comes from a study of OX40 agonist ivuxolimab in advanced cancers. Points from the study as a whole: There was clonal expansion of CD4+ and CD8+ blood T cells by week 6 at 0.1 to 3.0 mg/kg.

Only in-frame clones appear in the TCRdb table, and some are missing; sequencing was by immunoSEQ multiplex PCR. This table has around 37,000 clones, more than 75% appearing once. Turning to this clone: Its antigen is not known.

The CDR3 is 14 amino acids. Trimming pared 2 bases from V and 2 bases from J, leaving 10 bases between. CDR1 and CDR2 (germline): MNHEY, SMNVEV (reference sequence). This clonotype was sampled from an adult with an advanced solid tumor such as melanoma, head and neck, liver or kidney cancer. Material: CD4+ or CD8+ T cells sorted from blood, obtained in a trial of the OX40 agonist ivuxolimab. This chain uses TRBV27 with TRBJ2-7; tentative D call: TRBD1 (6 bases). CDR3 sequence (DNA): TGTGCCAGCAGTTTAGCAGGGGATACCTACGAGCAGTACTTC. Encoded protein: CASSLAGDTYEQYF.